This T cell receptor (beta chain) is drawn from a study of T cell responses to AZD1222 COVID-19 vaccine. Findings and caveats of the study: Most donors were white British, females outnumbered males, and clonal diversity was possibly underestimated. Regions left unmutated in variants are reportedly the target of nearly half of spike-specific TCRs. Vaccine-associated CD4 TCRs spanned spike, dominant at 160-218 and 743-854. At baseline, seropositivity was found in only six or seven AZD1222 recipients.

CDR1 SGHVS and CDR2 FQNEAQ come from the germline V gene. CDR3 length: 17 amino acids. J was trimmed by 4 bases and V by 3 bases; bases with no gene match: 12. The assay was immunoSEQ multiplex PCR, and TCRdb's table has in-frame clones only and misses some. The data show about 170,000 clones, with roughly nine tenths seen just once and approximately 6.9% held by the top ten. Of note for this clone: Antigen: not known.

Sequenced material: peripheral blood, taken on day 0 of AZD1222 vaccination. The clonotype originates from an adult in good health. V usage is TRBV7-8 and J usage is TRBJ1-1; 9 nucleotides align to TRBD1. The CDR3 DNA reads TGTGCCAGCAGCTTGGGACAGGGACTTTTCTTCAGCACTGAAGCTTTCTTT. Translated: CASSLGQGLFFSTEAFF.